This T cell receptor beta chain was documented in a study of T cell responses to AZD1222 COVID-19 vaccine. Study conclusions and caveats: Close to half of all spike-specific TCRs reportedly target regions of the variants that are unmutated.

This table comes from immunoSEQ multiplex PCR, and its TCRdb copy is limited to in-frame clones, with some not included. This repertoire shows 200,000 or so clones, just over 90% found once; its top ten account for 0.99%. As regards this clone: The antigen remains undetermined.

V lost 6 bases to trimming and J lost 3 bases, with 15 bases between them. This CDR3 comprises 14 residues. Germline CDR1 and CDR2: SGHRS and YFSETQ. This clonotype was obtained from an adult in good health. The rearrangement links TRBV5-1 to TRBJ1-1, with D perhaps matching TRBD1 (6 bases). The sequenced sample was peripheral blood, obtained on day 0 of AZD1222 vaccination. The CDR3 protein is CASNAQGLDTEAFF. The CDR3 DNA sequence: TGCGCCAGCAACGCACAGGGATTGGACACTGAAGCTTTCTTT.